The 23 T cell receptor beta chains given below trace back to one sample, sequenced in a study of blood T cell repertoires in COVID-19. Sequenced by immunoSEQ multiplex PCR; TCRdb stores in-frame clones only, minus some. The data hold 200,000 to 250,000 clones, with roughly four fifths observed a single time. The sample comprised PBMCs or T cells enriched from blood (not recorded which). These receptors originate from a woman in her forties with acute COVID-19.

The chain recombines TRBV24-1 with TRBJ2-7, with TRBD2 matching 10 bases. Germline V gives CDR1 KGHDR, CDR2 SFDVKD. The length of the CDR3 is 14 residues. The ends lost 3 bases at V and 3 bases at J; junction bases unmatched: 1. The CDR3 region has the DNA TGTGCCACCAGTGATGCTAGCGGGGGCTACGAGCAGTACTTC. This sequence encodes CATSDASGGYEQYF.

This clone has just a few counts. The genes are TRBV5-6 and TRBJ1-2; 11 positions agree with TRBD1. The CDR3 contains 14 residues. Per germline, CDR1 SGHDT and CDR2 YYEEEE. With 3 bases clipped from V and 4 bases from J, the junction kept 2 bases outside the gene matches. The CDR3 DNA is TGTGCCAGCAGCTGGGGACAGGGGGTCTATGGCTACACCTTC. Amino acid sequence: CASSWGQGVYGYTF.

V and J are TRBV5-6 and TRBJ2-7, with a weak D call TRBD2 (6 bases). Trimming pared 0 bases from V and 1 base from J, leaving 8 bases between. The CDR3 consists of 14 residues. CDR1 SGHDT and CDR2 YYEEEE come from the germline V gene. Written as DNA, the CDR3 is TGTGCCAGCAGCTTGGGCGGGACTTCCTACGAGCAGTACTTC. Its protein product is CASSLGGTSYEQYF.

The chain recombines TRBV28 with TRBJ2-7; 9 bases agree with TRBD1. This CDR3 comprises 15 residues. Germline CDR1 reads MDHEN; CDR2 reads SYDVKM. The V segment lost 7 bases and the J segment 1 base; nucleotides outside the gene matches: 8. The CDR3 region has the DNA TGTGCCAGCACCGCAAGGACAGGGGTATCCTACGAGCAGTACTTC. Translation gives CASTARTGVSYEQYF.

The sample holds a few counts of this clone. This chain joins TRBV5-1 and TRBJ2-7; the match to TRBD2 covers 8 bases. The CDR3 is made up of 15 amino acids. The junction had 3 bases not matched to a gene; V was cut back by 1 base and J by 0 bases. Germline loops: CDR1 SGHRS, CDR2 YFSETQ. CDR3 sequence: CASSLRLAGSYEQYF. The DNA of the CDR3 is TGCGCCAGCAGCTTGCGGCTAGCGGGCTCCTACGAGCAGTACTTC. Using reference TRBV5-1 and TRBJ2-7 for the parts outside the CDR3, the full variable domain is KAGVTQTPRYLIKTRGQQVTLSCSPISGHRSVSWYQQTPGQGLQFLFEYFSETQRNKGNFPGRFSGRQFSNSRSEMNVSTLELGDSALYLCASSLRLAGSYEQYFGPGTRLTVT.

The gene calls are TRBV19 and TRBJ2-1; D is perhaps TRBD2 (6 bases). CDR1 LNHDA and CDR2 SQIVND come from the germline V gene (reference sequence). The CDR3 is 14 amino acids. Deletions cut 5 bases from V and 2 bases from J, with 10 bases between. CDR3 region: CASSHGGAYNEQFF. CDR3 bases: TGTGCCAGTAGTCACGGGGGAGCCTACAATGAGCAGTTCTTC.

The rearrangement uses TRBV10-1 and TRBJ2-3; 7 positions match TRBD2. CDR1 WNHNN and CDR2 SYGVQD come from the germline V gene (reference sequence). The CDR3 covers 15 residues. V trimming: 11 bases; J trimming: 2 bases; junction bases outside the gene matches: 13. This chain's CDR3 is CARRKRGFNTDTQYF. In DNA, the CDR3 is TGCGCCCGCCGTAAGCGGGGATTTAACACAGATACGCAGTATTTT.

The V call is TRBV20-1, the J call TRBJ1-1; D is uncertain. CDR3 length: 14 residues. The V gene lost 3 bases and the J gene lost 0 bases, with 11 bases spanning the gap. CDR1 and CDR2 from the germline V gene are DFQATT and SNEGSKA (reference sequence). The CDR3 loop reads CSASAGVMNTEAFF. The CDR3 nucleotides are TGCAGTGCTAGTGCAGGCGTCATGAACACTGAAGCTTTCTTT.

The chain has TRBV27 and TRBJ1-5, with no clear D. This CDR3 region has 16 residues. V was shortened by 2 bases and J by 1 base, with 12 bases between the two germline ends. Germline lookup yields CDR1 MNHEY and CDR2 SMNVEV (reference sequence). CDR3 sequence reads: CASSLKTARSNQPQHF. The CDR3 nucleotides read TGTGCCAGCAGTTTAAAAACAGCAAGAAGCAATCAGCCCCAGCATTTT.

This clone showed up many times. This rearrangement joins TRBV2 to TRBJ1-2; 7 positions agree with TRBD1. This CDR3 has 14 residues. CDR1 is SNHLY, CDR2 FYNNEI, per germline. V trimming: 6 bases; J trimming: 0 bases; junction bases outside the gene matches: 4. The CDR3 spells CASSPRGANYGYTF. CDR3 DNA sequence: TGTGCCAGCAGCCCCAGGGGGGCTAACTATGGCTACACCTTC.

The V call is TRBV11-2, the J call TRBJ1-1; D might be TRBD1 (5 bases). The germline V and J ends were trimmed by 6 bases and 1 base, with 12 bases remaining between them. Germline loops: CDR1 SGHAT, CDR2 FQNNGV. This CDR3 spans 14 amino acids. CDR3 amino acids: CASRLNTGNTEAFF. CDR3 nucleotides: TGTGCCAGCAGACTTAACACAGGGAACACTGAAGCTTTCTTT.

The rearrangement uses TRBV9 and TRBJ1-4, with 8 bases that match TRBD1. Per the germline V gene, CDR1 is SGDLS and CDR2 is YYNGEE. This CDR3 is built from 15 residues. V shed 4 bases, J shed 1 base, and the junction held 3 bases outside the gene matches. The CDR3 DNA reads TGTGCCAGCAGCTACGGACAGGGAACTAATGAAAAACTGTTTTTT. As protein: CASSYGQGTNEKLFF.

The chain uses TRBV5-1 and TRBJ2-3; TRBD2 aligns across 7 bases. V dropped 3 bases and J dropped 4; count of bases not matched to a gene: 8. The CDR3 covers 15 residues. Germline V CDR1 and CDR2: SGHRS, YFSETQ. The CDR3 is CASSSTAGPPDTQYF. CDR3 DNA sequence: TGCGCCAGCAGCTCCACAGCGGGACCTCCAGATACGCAGTATTTT. The full variable domain, rest sourced from reference TRBV5-1 and TRBJ2-3, is KAGVTQTPRYLIKTRGQQVTLSCSPISGHRSVSWYQQTPGQGLQFLFEYFSETQRNKGNFPGRFSGRQFSNSRSEMNVSTLELGDSALYLCASSSTAGPPDTQYFGPGTRLTVL.

This clone was picked up one time. The chain carries TRBV24-1 and TRBJ1-2; 8 nucleotides match TRBD1. This CDR3 has 14 amino acids. With 4 bases clipped from V and 4 bases from J, the junction kept 4 bases outside the gene matches. Germline assignment: CDR1 KGHDR and CDR2 SFDVKD. The chain's CDR3 is CATSEGDRTYGYTF. The CDR3 DNA sequence: TGTGCCACCAGTGAGGGGGACAGGACCTATGGCTACACCTTC.

This clone appeared a single time. The J gene is TRBJ2-2, the V gene TRBV9; a possible D gene is TRBD2 (6 bases). The CDR3 length is 14 residues. Germline CDR1 and CDR2: SGDLS and YYNGEE. Trimming removed 4 bases from V and 4 bases from J, with 11 bases in between. CDR3 sequence (DNA): TGTGCCAGCAGCTCGGACTACTCCACCGGGGAGCTGTTTTTT. It encodes CASSSDYSTGELFF.

The chain's CDR3 is CSVDGGGTDTQYF. The CDR3 DNA follows: TGCAGCGTTGACGGCGGGGGCACAGATACGCAGTATTTT. The rearrangement joins TRBV29-1 to TRBJ2-3, with D possibly TRBD2 on 6 matching bases. Germline-derived CDR1 and CDR2 are SQVTM and ANQGSEA. Trimming took 3 bases from V and 1 from J, leaving 8 bases between them. This CDR3 contains 13 residues.

This clone was recorded once. The chain joins TRBV7-8 to TRBJ1-4; D is uncertain. This CDR3 spans 14 amino acids. V was cut by 2 bases and J by 10 bases, with 14 bases left in between. Per germline, CDR1 SGHVS and CDR2 FQNEAQ. Here the CDR3 DNA reads TGTGCCAGCAGCTTACGGGAGTCCGGCGGAAAACTGTTTTTT. Translation: CASSLRESGGKLFF. The full variable domain, rest sourced from reference TRBV7-8 and TRBJ1-4, is GAGVSQSPRYKVAKRGQDVALRCDPISGHVSLFWYQQALGQGPEFLTYFQNEAQLDKSGLPSDRFFAERPEGSVSTLKIQRTQQEDSAVYLCASSLRESGGKLFFGSGTQLSVL.

The chain carries TRBV27 and TRBJ1-1, with a tentative D call TRBD1 (6 bases). Germline CDR1 reads MNHEY; CDR2 reads SMNVEV (reference sequence). V was shortened by 5 bases and J by 2 bases, with 12 bases between the two germline ends. The CDR3 has 14 amino acids. CDR3 coding DNA: TGTGCCAGCAGTCCCACAGGGTTAAACACTGAAGCTTTCTTT. This sequence encodes CASSPTGLNTEAFF.

V and J are TRBV30 and TRBJ2-7; the match to TRBD1 covers 10 bases. CDR1 is GTSNPN and CDR2 is SVGIG in the germline V gene (reference sequence). The ends lost 4 bases at V and 10 bases at J; junction bases unmatched: 13. CDR3 length equals 14 residues. The DNA of the CDR3 is TGTGCCTGGACCACCGGGACAGGGGTCTACGCACAGTACTTC. Translated, it gives CAWTTGTGVYAQYF.

V gene TRBV11-3 combines with J gene TRBJ2-7; 7 nucleotides align to TRBD2. This CDR3 comprises 15 residues. The germline V gene has CDR1 SGHNT and CDR2 YENEEA. The J segment lost 3 bases and the V segment lost 1 base, leaving 6 bases of the junction unmatched. Written as DNA, the CDR3 is TGTGCCAGCAGCTTAGGGAGCGGGACCCTCTACGAGCAGTACTTC. It is translated as CASSLGSGTLYEQYF.

The count of this clone is one. This chain connects TRBV11-2 to TRBJ2-7; maybe TRBD2 (6 bases). This CDR3 has 14 residues. V gave up 3 bases and J gave up 4 bases, with 13 bases separating them. Germline lookup yields CDR1 SGHAT and CDR2 FQNNGV. The CDR3 bases are TGTGCCAGCAGCTTTGGGGGAGGAGGATACGAGCAGTACTTC. Translation: CASSFGGGGYEQYF.

The chain links TRBV12-5 to TRBJ2-7; the D gene is possibly TRBD2 (6 bases). CDR1 LGHNT and CDR2 FRNRAP come from the germline V gene. The CDR3 totals 14 residues. CDR3 nucleotides: TGTGCAGCCGGGACTGCGGTGAGTTGGGCCGAGCAGTACTTC. Translated, it gives CAAGTAVSWAEQYF.

This clone appeared a single time. Just one base apart from a much larger clone, this may be a read error. This chain links TRBV7-8 with TRBJ1-1, with D perhaps matching TRBD1 (6 bases). The CDR3 loop spans 13 amino acids. Trimming cost V 6 bases and J 3 bases, with 11 bases left between them. The germline CDR1 and CDR2 sequences are SGHVS and FQNEAQ. The CDR3 loop is CASRLQGYTEAFF. DNA of the CDR3: TGTGCCAGCAGGTTGCAGGGGTACACTGAAGCTTTCTTT.